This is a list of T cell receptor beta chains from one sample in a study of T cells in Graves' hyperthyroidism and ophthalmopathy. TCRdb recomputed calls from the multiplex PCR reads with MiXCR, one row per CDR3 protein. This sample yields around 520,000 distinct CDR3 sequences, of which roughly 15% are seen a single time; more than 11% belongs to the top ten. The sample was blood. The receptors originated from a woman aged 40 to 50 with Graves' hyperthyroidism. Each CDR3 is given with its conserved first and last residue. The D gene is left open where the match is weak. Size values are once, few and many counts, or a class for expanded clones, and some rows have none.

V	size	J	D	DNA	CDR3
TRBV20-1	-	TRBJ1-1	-	TGCAGTGCTAGAGTGGGGCAGGGCCCTGAAGCTTTCTTT	CSARVGQGPEAFF
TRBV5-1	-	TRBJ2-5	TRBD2	TGTGCCAGCGGGGTCGACGCGGGAGGGCAGGAAGAGACCCAGTACTTC	CASGVDAGGQEETQYF
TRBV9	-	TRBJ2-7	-	TGTGCCAGCAGCGTAACGGATCTCTCCTACGAGCAGTACTTC	CASSVTDLSYEQYF
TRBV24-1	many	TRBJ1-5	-	TGTGCCACCAGTGATTCCGACAGGAATCAGCCCCAGCATTTT	CATSDSDRNQPQHF
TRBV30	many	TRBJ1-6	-	TGTGCCTGGAGTGTACGGGAGGGGTTCTATTCACCCCTCCACTTT	CAWSVREGFYSPLHF
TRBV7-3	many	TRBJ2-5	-	TGTGCCAGCAGCTCCCTTAAGAGCCCCCAAGAGACCCAGTACTTC	CASSSLKSPQETQYF
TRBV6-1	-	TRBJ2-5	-	TGTGCCAGCAGGCAGGGGTTTGGCATCGCGACCCAGTACTTC	CASRQGFGIATQYF
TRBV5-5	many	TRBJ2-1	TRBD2	TGTGCCAGCAGCACAAGCGGGAGCTCCTACAATGAGCAGTTCTTC	CASSTSGSSYNEQFF
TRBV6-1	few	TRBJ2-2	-	TGTGCCAGCAGTCGGGGCAGTATTCTCGCCGGGGAGCTGTTTTTT	CASSRGSILAGELFF
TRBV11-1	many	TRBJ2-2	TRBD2	TGTGCCAGCAGCTTTACTAGCGGGAGTTGGACCGGGGAGCTGTTTTTT	CASSFTSGSWTGELFF
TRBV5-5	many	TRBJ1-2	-	TGTGCCAGCAGCTTGGCCAACCAGGCGAACTATGGCTACACCTTC	CASSLANQANYGYTF
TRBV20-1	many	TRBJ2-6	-	TGCAGTGCTAGGCCGGCGCCGGGGGGGGCCAACGTCCTGACTTTC	CSARPAPGGANVLTF
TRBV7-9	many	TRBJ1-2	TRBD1	TGTGCCAGCAGCAGACAGGGGAATAACTATGGCTACACCTTC	CASSRQGNNYGYTF
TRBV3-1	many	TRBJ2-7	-	TGTGCCAGCACTAACAGGGACCTGGGAGAGCAGTACTTC	CASTNRDLGEQYF
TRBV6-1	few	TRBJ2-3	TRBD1	TGTGCCAGCAGTCAGACAGGGGGTATTCAAGATACGCAGTATTTT	CASSQTGGIQDTQYF
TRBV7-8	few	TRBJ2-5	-	TGTGCCAGCAGCCCGGACAAGGGACGACCGGAGACCCAGTACTTC	CASSPDKGRPETQYF
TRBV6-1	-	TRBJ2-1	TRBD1	TGTGCCAACTTCGGGGACAGACAGCAGGGTGAGCAGTTCTTC	CANFGDRQQGEQFF
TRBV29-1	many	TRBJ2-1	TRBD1	TGCAGCGTTGACCCAGGGGGCAATGAGCAGTTCTTC	CSVDPGGNEQFF
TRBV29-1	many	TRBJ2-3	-	TGCAGCGTTGAAGATTGGGTGACCTGGGAATCAGGGGAGGTAGATACGCAGTATTTT	CSVEDWVTWESGEVDTQYF
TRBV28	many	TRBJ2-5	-	TGTGCCAGCAGTTTTGATAAGACCCAGTACTTC	CASSFDKTQYF
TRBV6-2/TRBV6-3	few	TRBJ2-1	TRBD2	TGTGCCAGCACCTACGGGACTAGCGGCTGGAATGAGCAGTTCTTC	CASTYGTSGWNEQFF
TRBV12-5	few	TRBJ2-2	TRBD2	TGTGCTAGTGTTCTTTTAGCGGGAGGGCGAACCGGGGAGCTGTTTTTT	CASVLLAGGRTGELFF
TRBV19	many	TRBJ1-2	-	TGTGCCAGTAGTACCGAACTCCTGGGCTATGGCTACACCTTC	CASSTELLGYGYTF
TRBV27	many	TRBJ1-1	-	TGTGCCAGCAGTCCGGATCCGAGTGAAGCTTTCTTT	CASSPDPSEAFF
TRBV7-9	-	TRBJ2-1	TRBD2	TGTGCCAGCAGCTTAGGACTAGCGGGGGCCCTTCAGGTGTTCTTC	CASSLGLAGALQVFF
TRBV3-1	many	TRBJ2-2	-	TGTGCCAGCAGCCCCCTAGTGAGGGGCACCGGGGAGCTGTTTTTT	CASSPLVRGTGELFF
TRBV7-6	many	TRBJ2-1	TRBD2	TGTGCCAGCACCGGTAGCGGGAGGGCCTCAGATGAGCAGTTCTTC	CASTGSGRASDEQFF
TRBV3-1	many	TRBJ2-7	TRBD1	TGTGCCAGCAGCCAACCCCTGACAGGGGGAAGCGACGAGCAGTACTTC	CASSQPLTGGSDEQYF
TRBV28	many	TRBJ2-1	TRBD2	TGTGCCAGCAGTTCCCGGACTAGCGGGTTTCTTCCTGAGCAGTTCTTC	CASSSRTSGFLPEQFF
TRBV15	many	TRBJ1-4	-	TGTGCCACCAGCAGAGGGAAGACGGGAACTAATGAAAAACTGTTTTTT	CATSRGKTGTNEKLFF